This T cell receptor (beta chain) was profiled in a study of cytomegalovirus exposure and HLA in healthy donors. General study results and limits: The likely origin of a cluster of highly shared sequence variants was a sequencing artifact. With later analysis, a missense DCLRE1C variant became linked to TCR beta V- and J-gene trimming. Being indistinguishable, some V segments were excluded, TRBV6-2 and TRBV6-3 among them. Information on immune exposure was restricted to one variable (CMV serostatus).

Germline V gene data show CDR1 as MDHEN and CDR2 as SYDVKM. This CDR3 is built from 16 residues. After removal of 4 bases from V and 2 bases from J, the junction contained 8 bases not matched to a gene. This clone was detected only once. Its specificity is not known. The PCR contained 60 Vbeta and 13 Jbeta primers. Assay: immunoSEQ multiplex PCR; the TCRdb copy retains only in-frame clones and omits some. Of around 130,000 clones in the sample, 81% were seen once. This sequence was found in a woman between 40 and 50 years old in good health and CMV-seronegative. The V gene is TRBV28, the J gene TRBJ2-7; 10 nucleotides align to TRBD2. The sample was PBMCs. CDR3 sequence: CASSSRTSGRPYEQYF. The CDR3 DNA is TGTGCCAGCAGTTCCCGGACTAGCGGAAGGCCCTACGAGCAGTACTTC.